This T cell receptor (beta chain) was found in a study of blood T cells in healthy people across ages. A J-beta primer mix and a sample-barcoded 5' primer were used in a second PCR of about 7 to 12 cycles. Each cDNA molecule, via a template-switch adaptor with 12 random nucleotides, was tagged. MiXCR, run by TCRdb on the 5' RACE reads, gives a single entry per CDR3 protein. The table has approximately 1.5 million distinct CDR3 sequences, about 31% seen once. This TCR was recovered from a woman under 40 in good health. The sample was blood.

The CDR3 DNA reads TGTGCCAGCAGTTACTCAGGGAGCCATGGCTACACCTTC. Translation gives CASSYSGSHGYTF. The chain is built from TRBV27 and TRBJ1-2; TRBD1 might be the D (5 bases). V was pared by 4 bases and J by 6 bases, with 12 bases between. The CDR3 contains 13 residues. Germline CDR1 is MNHEY and CDR2 is SMNVEV (reference sequence).